One sample yielded the 3 T cell receptor beta chains listed below, sequenced in a study of blood T cell repertoires in COVID-19. The protocol was immunoSEQ multiplex PCR, while the TCRdb copy is restricted to in-frame clones and leaves out a portion. The sample records tens of thousands of clones, around 83% being singletons. The source material was peripheral blood. The origin of the receptors is a human donor in a cohort sampled during active COVID-19.

The chain has TRBV7-9 and TRBJ2-1; 9 bases are a match to TRBD1. The germline gives CDR1 SEHNR, CDR2 FQNEAQ (reference sequence). The CDR3 is 16 amino acids. The V segment lost 4 bases and the J segment 2 bases; nucleotides outside the gene matches: 6. This CDR3 is CASSSDRGVAYNEQFF. The CDR3 coding sequence is TGTGCCAGCAGCTCGGACAGGGGAGTAGCCTACAATGAGCAGTTCTTC.

This clone was recorded many times. This sample includes further DNA sequences coding for the same CDR3. The chain joins TRBV2 to TRBJ2-5, with 8 bases fitting TRBD2. This CDR3 comprises 15 residues. CDR1 and CDR2 (germline): SNHLY, FYNNEI. The junction had 0 bases not matched to a gene; V was cut back by 0 bases and J by 0 bases. The CDR3 region is CASSEASGDQETQYF. The CDR3 coding sequence is TGTGCCAGCAGTGAAGCTAGCGGGGACCAAGAGACCCAGTACTTC.

The chain employs TRBV4-1 and TRBJ2-1; D perhaps matches TRBD2 (6 bases). The CDR3 contains 15 residues. Germline V gene data show CDR1 as MGHRA and CDR2 as YSYEKL. V was trimmed by 0 bases and J by 6 bases, leaving 12 bases between them. CDR3 amino acids: CASSQDRTNVNEQFF. CDR3 sequence (DNA): TGCGCCAGCAGCCAAGACAGGACTAACGTCAATGAGCAGTTCTTC.